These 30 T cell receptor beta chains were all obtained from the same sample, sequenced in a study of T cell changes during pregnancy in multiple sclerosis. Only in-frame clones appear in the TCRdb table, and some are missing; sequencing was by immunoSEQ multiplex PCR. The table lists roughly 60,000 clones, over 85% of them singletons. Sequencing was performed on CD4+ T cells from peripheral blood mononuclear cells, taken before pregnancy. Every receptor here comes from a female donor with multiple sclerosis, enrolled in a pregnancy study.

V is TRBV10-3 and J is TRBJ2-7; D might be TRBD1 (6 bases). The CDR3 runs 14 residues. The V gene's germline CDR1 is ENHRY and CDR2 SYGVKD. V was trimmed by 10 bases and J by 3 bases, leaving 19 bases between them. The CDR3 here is CATSYGQSNYEQYF. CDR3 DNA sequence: TGTGCCACCTCCTACGGACAGAGCAACTACGAGCAGTACTTC.

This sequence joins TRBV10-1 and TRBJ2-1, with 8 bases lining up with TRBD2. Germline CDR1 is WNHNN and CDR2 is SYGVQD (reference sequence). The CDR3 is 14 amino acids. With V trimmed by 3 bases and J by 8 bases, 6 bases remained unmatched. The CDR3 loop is CASSELAGRDEQFF. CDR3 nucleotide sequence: TGCGCCAGCAGTGAATTAGCGGGGAGGGATGAGCAGTTCTTC.

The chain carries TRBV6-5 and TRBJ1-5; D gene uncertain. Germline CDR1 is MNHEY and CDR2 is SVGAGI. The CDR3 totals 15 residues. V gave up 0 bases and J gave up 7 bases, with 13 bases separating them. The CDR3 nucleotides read TGTGCCAGCAGTTACTCGAGGTTCGATGTGCAGCCCCAGCATTTT. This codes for CASSYSRFDVQPQHF.

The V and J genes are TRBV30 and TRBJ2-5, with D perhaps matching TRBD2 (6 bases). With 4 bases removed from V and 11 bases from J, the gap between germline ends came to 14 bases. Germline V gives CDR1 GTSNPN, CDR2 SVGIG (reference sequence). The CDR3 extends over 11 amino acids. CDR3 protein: CAWKAGIEQYF. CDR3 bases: TGTGCCTGGAAGGCGGGGATTGAGCAGTACTTC. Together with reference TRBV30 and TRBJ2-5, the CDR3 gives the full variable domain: SQTIHQWPATLVQPVGSPLSLECTVEGTSNPNLYWYRQAAGRGLQLLFYSVGIGQISSEVPQNLSASRPQDRQFILSSKKLLLSDSGFYLCAWKAGIEQYFGPGTRLLVL.

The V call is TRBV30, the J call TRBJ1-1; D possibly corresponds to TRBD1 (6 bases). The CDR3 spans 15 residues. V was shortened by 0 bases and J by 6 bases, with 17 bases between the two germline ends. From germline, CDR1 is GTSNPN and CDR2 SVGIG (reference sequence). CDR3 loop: CAWSVLVGGGAEAFF. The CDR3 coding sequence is TGTGCCTGGAGTGTATTGGTGGGAGGGGGTGCTGAAGCTTTCTTT.

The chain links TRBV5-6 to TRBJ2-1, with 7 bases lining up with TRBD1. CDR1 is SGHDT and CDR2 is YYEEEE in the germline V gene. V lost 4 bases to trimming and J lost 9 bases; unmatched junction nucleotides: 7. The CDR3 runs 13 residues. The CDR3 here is CASSPTGLAEQFF. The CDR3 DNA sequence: TGTGCCAGCAGCCCGACAGGGTTAGCTGAGCAGTTCTTC.

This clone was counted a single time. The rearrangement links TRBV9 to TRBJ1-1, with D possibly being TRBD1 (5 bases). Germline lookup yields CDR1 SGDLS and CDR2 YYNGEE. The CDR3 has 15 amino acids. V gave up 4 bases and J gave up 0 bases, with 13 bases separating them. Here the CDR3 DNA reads TGTGCCAGCAGCCCTCGACAGTTGATGAACACTGAAGCTTTCTTT. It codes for CASSPRQLMNTEAFF.

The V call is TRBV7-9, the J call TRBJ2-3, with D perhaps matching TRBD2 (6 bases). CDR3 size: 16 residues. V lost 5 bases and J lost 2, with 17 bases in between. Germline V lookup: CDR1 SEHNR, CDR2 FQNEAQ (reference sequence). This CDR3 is CASSRATSRFTDTQYF. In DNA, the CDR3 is TGTGCCAGCAGCCGGGCGACTAGTAGATTCACAGATACGCAGTATTTT.

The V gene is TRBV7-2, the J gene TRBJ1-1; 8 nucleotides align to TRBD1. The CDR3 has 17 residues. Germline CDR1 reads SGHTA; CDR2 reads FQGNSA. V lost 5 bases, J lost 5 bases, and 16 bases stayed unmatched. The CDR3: CASSTPRGPPLWTEAFF. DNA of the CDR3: TGTGCCAGCAGCACTCCCAGGGGGCCGCCTTTGTGGACTGAAGCTTTCTTT.

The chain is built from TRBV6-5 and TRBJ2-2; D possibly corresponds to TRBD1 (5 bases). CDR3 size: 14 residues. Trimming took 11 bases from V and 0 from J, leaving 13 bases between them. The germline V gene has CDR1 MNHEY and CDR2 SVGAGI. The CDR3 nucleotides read TGTGCCCACAGGCCCCACGCGAACACCGGGGAGCTGTTTTTT. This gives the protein CAHRPHANTGELFF.

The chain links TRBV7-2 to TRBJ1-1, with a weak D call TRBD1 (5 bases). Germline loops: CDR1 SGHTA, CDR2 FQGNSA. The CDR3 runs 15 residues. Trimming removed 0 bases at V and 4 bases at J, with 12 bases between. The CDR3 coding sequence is TGTGCCAGCAGCTTAGCCGCGTTGGGGGGCACTGAAGCTTTCTTT. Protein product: CASSLAALGGTEAFF.

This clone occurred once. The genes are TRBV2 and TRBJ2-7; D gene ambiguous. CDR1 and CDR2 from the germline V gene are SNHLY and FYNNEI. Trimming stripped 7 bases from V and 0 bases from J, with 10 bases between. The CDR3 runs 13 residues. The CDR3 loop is CASMMFSSYEQYF. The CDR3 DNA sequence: TGTGCCAGCATGATGTTTAGCTCCTACGAGCAGTACTTC.

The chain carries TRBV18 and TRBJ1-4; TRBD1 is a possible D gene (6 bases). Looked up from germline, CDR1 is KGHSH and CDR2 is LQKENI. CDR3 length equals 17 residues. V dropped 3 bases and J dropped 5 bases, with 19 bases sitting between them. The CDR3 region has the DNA TGTGCCAGCTCACCTAGGAGACAGGTCGAGAGGAATGAAAAACTGTTTTTT. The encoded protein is CASSPRRQVERNEKLFF.

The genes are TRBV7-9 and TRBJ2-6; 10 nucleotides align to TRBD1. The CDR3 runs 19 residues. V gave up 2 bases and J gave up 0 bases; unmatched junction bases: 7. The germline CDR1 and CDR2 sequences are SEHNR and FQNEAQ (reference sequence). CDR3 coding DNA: TGTGCCAGCAGCTTATATCGGGACAGGGGCTTCTCTGGGGCCAACGTCCTGACTTTC. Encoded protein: CASSLYRDRGFSGANVLTF.

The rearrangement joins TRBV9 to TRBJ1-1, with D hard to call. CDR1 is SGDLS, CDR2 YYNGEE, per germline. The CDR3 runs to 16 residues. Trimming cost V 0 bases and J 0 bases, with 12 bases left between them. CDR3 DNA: TGTGCCAGCAGCGTAGGGGCAGCACTTCTGAACACTGAAGCTTTCTTT. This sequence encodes CASSVGAALLNTEAFF.

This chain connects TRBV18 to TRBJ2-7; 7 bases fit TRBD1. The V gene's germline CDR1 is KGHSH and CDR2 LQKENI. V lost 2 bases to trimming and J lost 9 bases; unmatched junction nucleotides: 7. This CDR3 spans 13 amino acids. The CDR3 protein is CASSPSDRVGQYF. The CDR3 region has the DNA TGTGCCAGCTCACCAAGTGACAGGGTGGGGCAGTACTTC.

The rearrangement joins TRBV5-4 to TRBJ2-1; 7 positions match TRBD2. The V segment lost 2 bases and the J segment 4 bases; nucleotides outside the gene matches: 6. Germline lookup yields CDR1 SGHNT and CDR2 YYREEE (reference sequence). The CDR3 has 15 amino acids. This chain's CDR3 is CASSFPGREYNEQFF. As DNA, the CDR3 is TGTGCCAGCAGCTTCCCAGGGAGGGAGTACAATGAGCAGTTCTTC. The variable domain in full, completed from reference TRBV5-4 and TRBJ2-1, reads ETGVTQSPTHLIKTRGQQVTLRCSSQSGHNTVSWYQQALGQGPQFIFQYYREEENGRGNFPPRFSGLQFPNYSSELNVNALELDDSALYLCASSFPGREYNEQFFGPGTRLTVL.

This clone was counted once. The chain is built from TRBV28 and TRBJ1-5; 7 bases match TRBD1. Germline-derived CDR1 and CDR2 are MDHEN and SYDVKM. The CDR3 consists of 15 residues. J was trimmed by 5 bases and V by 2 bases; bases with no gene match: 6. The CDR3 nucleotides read TGTGCCAGCAGTTTAGAGGGGGCGCCGGATCAGCCCCAGCATTTT. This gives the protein CASSLEGAPDQPQHF.

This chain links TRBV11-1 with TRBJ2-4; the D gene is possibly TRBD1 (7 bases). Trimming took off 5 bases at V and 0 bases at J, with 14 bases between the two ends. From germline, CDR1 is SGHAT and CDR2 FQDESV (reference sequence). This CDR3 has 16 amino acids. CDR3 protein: CASSPPGGLAKNIQYF. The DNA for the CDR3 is TGTGCCAGCAGCCCTCCAGGGGGACTAGCCAAAAACATTCAGTACTTC.

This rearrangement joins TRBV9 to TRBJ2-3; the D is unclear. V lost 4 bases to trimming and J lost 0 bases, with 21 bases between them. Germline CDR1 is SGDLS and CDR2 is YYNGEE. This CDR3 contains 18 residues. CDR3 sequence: CASSPTPPLVPSTDTQYF. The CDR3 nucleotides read TGTGCCAGCAGCCCCACCCCCCCCCTAGTTCCTAGCACAGATACGCAGTATTTT.

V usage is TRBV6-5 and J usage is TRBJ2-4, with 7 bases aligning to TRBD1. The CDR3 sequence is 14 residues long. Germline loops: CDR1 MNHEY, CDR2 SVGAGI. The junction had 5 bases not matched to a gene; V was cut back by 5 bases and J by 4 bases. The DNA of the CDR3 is TGTGCCAGCAGTCCAGGGACAGCAAAAAACATTCAGTACTTC. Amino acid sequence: CASSPGTAKNIQYF.

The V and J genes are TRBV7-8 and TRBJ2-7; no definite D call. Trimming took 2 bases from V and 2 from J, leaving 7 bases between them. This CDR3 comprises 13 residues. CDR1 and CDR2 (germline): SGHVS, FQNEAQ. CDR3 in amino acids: CASSLNPAYEQYF. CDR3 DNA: TGTGCCAGCAGCTTAAATCCGGCCTACGAGCAGTACTTC.

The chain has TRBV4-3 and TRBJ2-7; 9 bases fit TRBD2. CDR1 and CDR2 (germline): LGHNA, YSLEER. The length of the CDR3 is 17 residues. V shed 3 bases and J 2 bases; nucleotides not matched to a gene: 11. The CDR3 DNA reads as TGCGCCAGCAGCCACAACACGCCTAGCGGGAAACCCTACGAGCAGTACTTC. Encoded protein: CASSHNTPSGKPYEQYF.

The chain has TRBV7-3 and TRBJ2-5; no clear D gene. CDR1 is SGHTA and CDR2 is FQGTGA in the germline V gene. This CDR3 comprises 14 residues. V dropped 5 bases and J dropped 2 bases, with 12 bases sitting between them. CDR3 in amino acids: CASSPHLRQETQYF. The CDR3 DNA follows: TGTGCCAGCAGCCCCCATTTGCGTCAAGAGACCCAGTACTTC.

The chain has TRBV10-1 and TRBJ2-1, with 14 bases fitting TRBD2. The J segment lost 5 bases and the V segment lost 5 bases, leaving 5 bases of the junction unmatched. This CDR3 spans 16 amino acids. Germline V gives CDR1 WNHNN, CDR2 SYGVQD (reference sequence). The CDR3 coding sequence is TGCGCCAGCAGTAACGGACTAGCGGGAGGTGACAATGAGCAGTTCTTC. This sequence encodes CASSNGLAGGDNEQFF.

The CDR3 DNA is TGCGCCAGCAGCGGGGACGGGAGGGCCGGCGAGACCCAGTACTTC. It yields the protein CASSGDGRAGETQYF. J is TRBJ2-5 and V is TRBV5-1, with 8 bases that match TRBD2. The CDR3 extends over 15 amino acids. Looked up from germline, CDR1 is SGHRS and CDR2 is YFSETQ. Losses at the gene ends were 4 bases for V and 5 bases for J; bases not matched to a gene: 10.

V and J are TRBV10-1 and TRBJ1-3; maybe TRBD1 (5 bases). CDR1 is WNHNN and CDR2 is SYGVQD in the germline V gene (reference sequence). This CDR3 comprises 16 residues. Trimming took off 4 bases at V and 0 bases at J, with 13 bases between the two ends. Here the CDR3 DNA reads TGCGCCAGCAGTGGGCCGGGGGAATGCTCTGGAAACACCATATATTTT. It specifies CASSGPGECSGNTIYF.

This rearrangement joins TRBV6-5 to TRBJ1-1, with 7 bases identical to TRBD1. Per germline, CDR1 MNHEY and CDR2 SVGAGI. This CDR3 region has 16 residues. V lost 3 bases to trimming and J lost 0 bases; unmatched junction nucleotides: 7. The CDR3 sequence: CASSYEQGTMNTEAFF. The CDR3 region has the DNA TGTGCCAGCAGTTATGAACAGGGGACGATGAACACTGAAGCTTTCTTT.

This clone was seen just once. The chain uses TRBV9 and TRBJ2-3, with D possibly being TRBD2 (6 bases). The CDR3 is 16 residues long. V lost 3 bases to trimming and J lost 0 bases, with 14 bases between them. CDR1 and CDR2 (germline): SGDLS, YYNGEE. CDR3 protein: CASSAGSLGSTDTQYF. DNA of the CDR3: TGTGCCAGCAGCGCCGGGAGTCTGGGTAGCACAGATACGCAGTATTTT. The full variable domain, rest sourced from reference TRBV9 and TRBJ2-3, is DSGVTQTPKHLITATGQRVTLRCSPRSGDLSVYWYQQSLDQGLQFLIQYYNGEERAKGNILERFSAQQFPDLHSELNLSSLELGDSALYFCASSAGSLGSTDTQYFGPGTRLTVL.

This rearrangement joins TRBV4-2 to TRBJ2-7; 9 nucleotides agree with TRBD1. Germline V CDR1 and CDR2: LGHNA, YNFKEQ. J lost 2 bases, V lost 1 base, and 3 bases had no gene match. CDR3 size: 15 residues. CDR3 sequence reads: CASSQAGTGTYEQYF. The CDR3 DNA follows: TGTGCCAGCAGCCAAGCTGGGACAGGGACCTACGAGCAGTACTTC.